A single sample gave rise to the 5 T cell receptor beta chains below, sequenced in a study of shared clonotypes between healthy human individuals. Method: immunoSEQ multiplex PCR; TCRdb's copy keeps in-frame clones and lacks some. The sample comprises about 2.4 million clones, 85% to 95% of which are singletons, and around 0.14% rests with the top ten. Material for sequencing was naive CD4+ T cells sorted from blood. Subset described: CD45RA+ positively selected. The receptors were gathered from a man between 18 and 29 years old in good health.

This chain connects TRBV19 to TRBJ2-3; 10 bases are shared with TRBD1. Germline V gives CDR1 LNHDA, CDR2 SQIVND (reference sequence). Trimming took 6 bases from V and 1 from J; bases not matched to a gene: 4. This CDR3 comprises 15 residues. The CDR3 sequence is CASRTGTGGTDTQYF. The DNA for the CDR3 is TGTGCCAGTAGGACCGGGACAGGGGGCACAGATACGCAGTATTTT.

The chain links TRBV28 to TRBJ2-4; perhaps TRBD2 as D (6 bases). V dropped 5 bases and J dropped 5 bases, with 10 bases sitting between them. The V gene's germline CDR1 is MDHEN and CDR2 SYDVKM. CDR3 size: 13 residues. Written as DNA, the CDR3 is TGTGCCAGCAGTGAGGGGACTCAAAACATTCAGTACTTC. It is translated as CASSEGTQNIQYF.

This sequence joins TRBV19 and TRBJ2-1, with 11 bases lining up with TRBD2. The junction had 13 bases not matched to a gene; V was cut back by 4 bases and J by 8 bases. This CDR3 has 17 amino acids. Per germline, CDR1 LNHDA and CDR2 SQIVND (reference sequence). In DNA form, the CDR3 reads TGTGCCAGTAGTACTCCAATACTAGCGGGAGTTCGGGATGAGCAGTTCTTC. It translates to CASSTPILAGVRDEQFF. Supplemented by reference TRBV19 and TRBJ2-1, the full variable domain reads DGGITQSPKYLFRKEGQNVTLSCEQNLNHDAMYWYRQDPGQGLRLIYYSQIVNDFQKGDIAEGYSVSREKKESFPLTVTSAQKNPTAFYLCASSTPILAGVRDEQFFGPGTRLTVL.

The chain uses TRBV11-3 and TRBJ2-1; D ambiguous. Germline V gene sequence: CDR1 SGHNT, CDR2 YENEEA. The V gene lost 2 bases and the J gene lost 1 base, with 6 bases spanning the gap. The CDR3 runs 14 residues. The CDR3 nucleotides are TGTGCCAGCAGCTTAAACCCATCCTACAATGAGCAGTTCTTC. This encodes CASSLNPSYNEQFF.

This chain links TRBV9 with TRBJ2-3, with D perhaps TRBD1 or TRBD2 (6 bases each). Trimming removed 0 bases from V and 6 bases from J, with 20 bases in between. The CDR3 runs 17 residues. Germline V gene sequence: CDR1 SGDLS, CDR2 YYNGEE. The CDR3, as DNA: TGTGCCAGCAGCGTAGGTAACGGGGGCAAGGGATCCGATACGCAGTATTTT. It translates to CASSVGNGGKGSDTQYF.